This T cell receptor beta chain was profiled in a study of blood T cell repertoires in COVID-19. At the level of the study: Sites in the United States, Italy and Spain provided acute and convalescent COVID-19 samples. The cDNA or gDNA used as material had been derived from T cells, B-cell-depleted T cells, or PBMCs.

Germline values: CDR1 SGHRS, CDR2 YFSETQ. The junction had 5 bases not matched to a gene; V was cut back by 0 bases and J by 3 bases. The CDR3 totals 16 residues. Study processing details: Reference gene primer amplification gave nucleated cell count estimates. Clones were sequenced by immunoSEQ multiplex PCR, and TCRdb holds only the in-frame ones, with some missing. Clone size and V and J calls were adopted from that table, with D and trimming inferred from the DNA. The table has tens of thousands of clones, 91% seen once. The sample was peripheral blood. The rearrangement links TRBV5-1 to TRBJ2-3; 9 positions agree with TRBD2. The TCR sequence derives from a human donor with active COVID-19. The donor label of this sample is uncertain. The CDR3 nucleotides read TGCGCCAGCAGCTTGGGCGGGAGGGCCAAAACAGATACGCAGTATTTT. It is translated as CASSLGGRAKTDTQYF.